The 27 T cell receptor beta chains given below trace back to one sample, sequenced in a study of blood T cell repertoires in COVID-19. Sequencing was performed with immunoSEQ multiplex PCR; in TCRdb, only in-frame clones are kept and a portion is missing. The data show approximately 300,000 clones, about 92% seen once. Sequencing was done on a sample of PBMCs or T cells enriched from blood (not recorded which). The receptors shown here come from a woman aged 25 to 39 who had recovered from COVID-19.

The chain joins TRBV10-3 to TRBJ1-2; 7 bases line up with TRBD1. CDR1 is ENHRY and CDR2 is SYGVKD in the germline V gene. V trimming: 3 bases; J trimming: 0 bases; junction bases outside the gene matches: 4. The CDR3 runs 15 residues. CDR3 in DNA: TGTGCCATCAGTGACTGGGACAGAGCTAACTATGGCTACACCTTC. This codes for CAISDWDRANYGYTF.

The rearrangement links TRBV7-2 to TRBJ2-2; 13 bases agree with TRBD2. V lost 4 bases to trimming and J lost 9 bases; unmatched junction nucleotides: 5. The CDR3 sequence is 15 residues long. Germline V lookup: CDR1 SGHTA, CDR2 FQGNSA. CDR3 in amino acids: CASSSRTSGGRELFF. In DNA form, the CDR3 reads TGTGCCAGCAGCTCCAGGACTAGCGGGGGCCGGGAGCTGTTTTTT.

Comment on this clone: The sample has other DNA sequences that encode this CDR3 too. The V call is TRBV4-2, the J call TRBJ2-7; maybe TRBD2 (5 bases). V lost 0 bases and J 3 bases, leaving 6 bases between the germline ends. This CDR3 is 13 amino acids long. Germline loops: CDR1 LGHNA, CDR2 YNFKEQ. CDR3 DNA sequence: TGTGCCAGCAGCCAAGAAGGAGGCTACGAGCAGTACTTC. Translation gives CASSQEGGYEQYF.

The chain links TRBV18 to TRBJ2-5; D is unresolved. CDR1 is KGHSH and CDR2 is LQKENI in the germline V gene. This CDR3 is 13 amino acids long. With 0 bases removed from V and 3 bases from J, the gap between germline ends came to 5 bases. The chain's CDR3 is CASSPPSEETQYF. CDR3 coding DNA: TGTGCCAGCTCACCACCGTCTGAAGAGACCCAGTACTTC.

This rearrangement joins TRBV5-6 to TRBJ1-3, with D perhaps matching TRBD1 (5 bases). CDR1 SGHDT and CDR2 YYEEEE come from the germline V gene. The CDR3 spans 15 residues. V was trimmed by 1 base and J by 4 bases, leaving 12 bases between them. The CDR3 sequence: CASSLTRGKGNTIYF. CDR3 DNA sequence: TGTGCCAGCAGCTTGACCCGGGGGAAAGGAAACACCATATATTTT.

The J gene is TRBJ2-7, the V gene TRBV11-3, with a possible D match to TRBD1 (5 bases). The CDR3 extends over 14 amino acids. The germline V and J ends were trimmed by 5 bases and 0 bases, with 11 bases remaining between them. Germline V gives CDR1 SGHNT, CDR2 YENEEA. In DNA, the CDR3 is TGTGCCAGCAGCCCCGCAGGGTACTCCTACGAGCAGTACTTC. Residues: CASSPAGYSYEQYF.

The chain couples TRBV18 to TRBJ1-1, with TRBD1 as a possible D gene (6 bases). This CDR3 is 14 amino acids long. Germline CDR1 KGHSH, CDR2 LQKENI. V was clipped by 3 bases and J by 5 bases, with 13 bases between them. The CDR3: CASSPDPGATEAFF. CDR3 in DNA: TGTGCCAGCTCACCCGACCCAGGGGCTACTGAAGCTTTCTTT.

This chain joins TRBV5-1 and TRBJ2-3; no definite D call. Trimming cost V 0 bases and J 0 bases, with 8 bases left between them. This CDR3 has 15 amino acids. Germline V CDR1 and CDR2: SGHRS, YFSETQ. The CDR3 reads CASSLGASSTDTQYF. The CDR3 DNA sequence: TGCGCCAGCAGCTTGGGAGCTTCTAGCACAGATACGCAGTATTTT.

The chain uses TRBV5-4 and TRBJ2-2; 10 bases are shared with TRBD2. The V segment lost 1 base and the J segment 7 bases; nucleotides outside the gene matches: 4. The CDR3 covers 15 residues. Germline assignment: CDR1 SGHNT and CDR2 YYREEE (reference sequence). In DNA form, the CDR3 reads TGTGCCAGCAGCTTGCTAGCGGGGGACCACGGGGAGCTGTTTTTT. Protein product: CASSLLAGDHGELFF.

This rearrangement joins TRBV27 to TRBJ2-3; 7 bases line up with TRBD1. CDR3 length: 15 residues. The V and J ends lost 7 bases and 3 bases, in that order; junction bases with no gene match: 10. Germline V CDR1 and CDR2: MNHEY, SMNVEV (reference sequence). CDR3: CASTSTGFSTDTQYF. The CDR3 DNA reads as TGTGCCAGCACGTCGACAGGGTTTAGTACAGATACGCAGTATTTT.

The chain combines TRBV6-5 with TRBJ2-7, with D possibly being TRBD1 (5 bases). The V end lost 6 bases, the J end lost 6 bases, and 9 bases lay between the germline ends. Germline V gives CDR1 MNHEY, CDR2 SVGAGI. The CDR3 has 11 residues. CDR3 protein: CASSNRIEQYF. CDR3 nucleotide sequence: TGTGCCAGCAGCAACAGGATCGAGCAGTACTTC.

The chain is built from TRBV19 and TRBJ2-2; a possible D gene is TRBD1 (6 bases). V gave up 8 bases and J gave up 3 bases, with 10 bases separating them. Germline assignment: CDR1 LNHDA and CDR2 SQIVND (reference sequence). The CDR3 sequence is 13 residues long. This CDR3 is CASSGVHTGELFF. In DNA, the CDR3 is TGTGCCAGTTCAGGGGTGCACACCGGGGAGCTGTTTTTT.

With respect to this clone: Distinct nucleotide sequences in the sample also encode this CDR3. The rearrangement uses TRBV5-1 and TRBJ1-4; no firm D call. V was cut by 2 bases and J by 5 bases, with 10 bases left in between. Germline CDR1 and CDR2: SGHRS and YFSETQ. The length of the CDR3 is 14 residues. CDR3 nucleotides: TGCGCCAGCAGCTTTGGAGGGTCAAATGAAAAACTGTTTTTT. Translation: CASSFGGSNEKLFF.

This sequence joins TRBV9 and TRBJ2-7, with 11 bases matching TRBD2. J was trimmed by 0 bases and V by 2 bases; bases with no gene match: 1. This CDR3 is built from 15 residues. The germline CDR1 and CDR2 sequences are SGDLS and YYNGEE. The CDR3 region has the DNA TGTGCCAGCAGCGTCCTAGCGGGAGGCTCCTACGAGCAGTACTTC. This encodes CASSVLAGGSYEQYF. The entire variable domain, with the rest obtained from reference TRBV9 and TRBJ2-7, is as follows: DSGVTQTPKHLITATGQRVTLRCSPRSGDLSVYWYQQSLDQGLQFLIQYYNGEERAKGNILERFSAQQFPDLHSELNLSSLELGDSALYFCASSVLAGGSYEQYFGPGTRLTVT.

J is TRBJ1-1 and V is TRBV5-4; no definite D call. This CDR3 has 12 residues. Trimming took 1 base from V and 4 from J, leaving 5 bases between them. The germline V gene encodes CDR1 SGHNT and CDR2 YYREEE (reference sequence). DNA for the CDR3: TGTGCCAGCAGCTTGTCCGGCACTGAAGCTTTCTTT. Translated: CASSLSGTEAFF.

The chain is built from TRBV4-1 and TRBJ1-2; TRBD1 matches at 10 bases. Germline values: CDR1 MGHRA, CDR2 YSYEKL. The ends lost 3 bases at V and 4 bases at J; junction bases unmatched: 11. The CDR3 covers 17 residues. The CDR3 DNA reads as TGCGCCAGCAGCCAGAGCCCGGGACAGGGGACTTCCTATGGCTACACCTTC. This codes for CASSQSPGQGTSYGYTF.

This chain uses TRBV6-5 with TRBJ1-4, with 10 bases aligning to TRBD1. Germline CDR1 MNHEY, CDR2 SVGAGI. With V trimmed by 4 bases and J by 12 bases, 5 bases remained unmatched. The CDR3 is made up of 13 amino acids. This CDR3 is CASSLTGGVELFF. The CDR3 DNA sequence: TGTGCCAGCAGTTTGACAGGGGGCGTTGAACTGTTTTTT.

This clone was seen only a few times. This chain joins TRBV11-3 and TRBJ2-7; TRBD1 agrees at 7 bases. CDR1 and CDR2 (germline): SGHNT, YENEEA. This CDR3 has 13 amino acids. The junction had 5 bases not matched to a gene; V was cut back by 5 bases and J by 4 bases. This CDR3 reads CASSTTGSYEQYF. In DNA, the CDR3 is TGTGCCAGCAGCACGACAGGGAGTTACGAGCAGTACTTC.

The J gene is TRBJ2-1, the V gene TRBV27; a weak D match, TRBD1 (5 bases). The germline V and J ends were trimmed by 6 bases and 2 bases, with 14 bases remaining between them. CDR3 length equals 15 residues. Germline-derived CDR1 and CDR2 are MNHEY and SMNVEV (reference sequence). The CDR3: CASSLAQGPYNEQFF. The CDR3 DNA is TGTGCCAGCAGCTTGGCTCAGGGCCCCTACAATGAGCAGTTCTTC.

The chain is built from TRBV27 and TRBJ2-7; perhaps TRBD2 as D (6 bases). Trimming removed 4 bases from V and 0 bases from J, with 10 bases in between. The CDR3 length is 14 residues. The germline gives CDR1 MNHEY, CDR2 SMNVEV (reference sequence). CDR3 loop: CASSSLADSYEQYF. The DNA of the CDR3 is TGTGCCAGCAGTTCTTTAGCGGACTCCTACGAGCAGTACTTC.

CDR3 loop: CASFPGQGALNSGNTIYF. The CDR3 DNA follows: TGTGCCAGTTTTCCGGGACAGGGGGCCTTAAACTCTGGAAACACCATATATTTT. The genes are TRBV19 and TRBJ1-3; 12 nucleotides match TRBD1. The CDR3 has 18 residues. Germline V lookup: CDR1 LNHDA, CDR2 SQIVND (reference sequence). J was trimmed by 0 bases and V by 8 bases; bases with no gene match: 11.

V is TRBV2 and J is TRBJ2-2; D call uncertain. V dropped 1 base and J dropped 4 bases, with 7 bases sitting between them. The CDR3 spans 14 residues. Germline CDR1 and CDR2: SNHLY and FYNNEI. The CDR3 sequence is CASSEEPSTGELFF. The CDR3 nucleotides read TGTGCCAGCAGTGAAGAGCCTTCCACCGGGGAGCTGTTTTTT.

The chain has TRBV10-3 and TRBJ1-5; D not resolved. The germline V and J ends were trimmed by 0 bases and 0 bases, with 12 bases remaining between them. Per the germline V gene, CDR1 is ENHRY and CDR2 is SYGVKD. The CDR3 is 17 residues long. Here the CDR3 reads CAISESGRPNSNQPQHF. The CDR3 bases are TGTGCCATCAGTGAGTCTGGGAGACCCAATAGCAATCAGCCCCAGCATTTT.

The V and J genes are TRBV2 and TRBJ1-2, with D possibly TRBD1 on 5 matching bases. Germline values: CDR1 SNHLY, CDR2 FYNNEI. The V and J ends lost 8 bases and 4 bases respectively, with 11 bases between them. CDR3 length: 12 residues. DNA for the CDR3: TGTGCCAGCTACCGACAGCTCTATGGCTACACCTTC. Amino acids: CASYRQLYGYTF.

J is TRBJ1-3 and V is TRBV6-2 or TRBV6-3; 7 nucleotides match TRBD1. The CDR3 is made up of 16 amino acids. J gave up 0 bases and V 0 bases, and 2 bases lay outside the gene matches. The germline V gene encodes CDR1 MNHEY and CDR2 SVGEGT. CDR3 DNA sequence: TGTGCCAGCAGTTACTCACAGGGGAGCTCTGGAAACACCATATATTTT. It yields the protein CASSYSQGSSGNTIYF.

The chain joins TRBV6-1 to TRBJ1-2; D might be TRBD1 (5 bases). Germline values: CDR1 MNHNS, CDR2 SASEGT. The CDR3 consists of 16 residues. Trimming stripped 4 bases from V and 0 bases from J, with 15 bases between. The chain's CDR3 is CASSGARQYPNYGYTF. The CDR3 DNA sequence: TGTGCCAGCAGTGGAGCCCGACAGTACCCTAACTATGGCTACACCTTC.

This sequence joins TRBV5-1 and TRBJ2-3, with 9 positions matching TRBD2. The V segment lost 0 bases and the J segment 6 bases; nucleotides outside the gene matches: 8. CDR3 length: 16 amino acids. The V gene's germline CDR1 is SGHRS and CDR2 YFSETQ. CDR3 amino acids: CASSLELAGMVDTQYF. For the CDR3, the DNA is TGCGCCAGCAGCTTGGAGCTAGCGGGAATGGTGGATACGCAGTATTTT.